This entry is about one T cell receptor (beta chain). Clones were read by immunoSEQ multiplex PCR, and TCRdb kept only the in-frame ones, dropping some. The sample shows about 94,000 clones, roughly 86% of them seen only once. The CDR3 runs 16 residues. Deletions cut 0 bases from V and 10 bases from J, with 20 bases between. Germline lookup yields CDR1 SGDLS and CDR2 YYNGEE. The data belong to a study of identifying expanded T cells in peripheral blood. This chain links TRBV9 with TRBJ2-4; D may be TRBD1 or TRBD2 (7 bases each). The TCR sequence derives from a person aged 18 to 75 in good health. Specimen: blood. CDR3 coding DNA: TGTGCCAGCAGCGTAGGGGGAGGGGGCGTTAGAATTATTCAGTACTTC. Translated, it gives CASSVGGGGVRIIQYF. The whole variable domain, filled in from reference TRBV9 and TRBJ2-4, reads DSGVTQTPKHLITATGQRVTLRCSPRSGDLSVYWYQQSLDQGLQFLIQYYNGEERAKGNILERFSAQQFPDLHSELNLSSLELGDSALYFCASSVGGGGVRIIQYFGAGTRLSVL.